The clone carrying this TCR beta chain has just a few counts. Its antigen is still unknown. Each patient came to thyroid surgery without any prior treatment (of any kind). Authors' processing steps: The distant-metastasis classifier for papillary thyroid cancer was built from CDR3 differences across clinicopathological groups. Through MiXCR, TCRdb re-clonotyped the PCR reads. It is TCRdb's table, rather than the study itself, that gives the V and J calls and clone size. The sample contains about 16,000 clones, 20% to 25% of which appear only once. The data are from a study of metastatic and nonmetastatic thyroid tumors. Study-wide context: Patients with malignant and benign thyroid disease provided blood and tumor or nodule tissue, whose repertoires were compared.

Study observations and caveats: Malignant tumors reportedly showed significantly higher TCR beta diversity than benign nodules in both blood and tumor.

The receptor's source is a male donor with papillary thyroid cancer or a benign thyroid nodule (not recorded which). Some clones in this sample may be carry-over from other donors' samples. Sequencing was done on a sample of tumor tissue.

CDR3 sequence reads: CASSLQPYEQYF. CDR3 DNA sequence: TGTGCCAGCAGCCTACAACCCTACGAGCAGTACTTC. The chain is built from TRBV7-9 and TRBJ2-7; D gene uncertain. In germline, CDR1 is SEHNR, CDR2 FQNEAQ (reference sequence). V lost 5 bases, J lost 2 bases, and 7 bases lay in between. The CDR3 consists of 12 residues.